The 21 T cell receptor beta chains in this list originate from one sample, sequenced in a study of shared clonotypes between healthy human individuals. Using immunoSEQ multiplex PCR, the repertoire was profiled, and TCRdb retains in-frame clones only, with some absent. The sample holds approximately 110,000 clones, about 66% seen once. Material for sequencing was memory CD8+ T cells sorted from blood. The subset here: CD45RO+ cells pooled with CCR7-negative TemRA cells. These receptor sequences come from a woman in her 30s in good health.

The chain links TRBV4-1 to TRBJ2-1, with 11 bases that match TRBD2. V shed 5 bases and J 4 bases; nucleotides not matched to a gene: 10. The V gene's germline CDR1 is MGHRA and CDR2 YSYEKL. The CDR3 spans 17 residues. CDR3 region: CASSETLAGGLYNEQFF. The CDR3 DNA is TGCGCCAGCAGCGAAACCTTAGCGGGAGGGCTTTACAATGAGCAGTTCTTC.

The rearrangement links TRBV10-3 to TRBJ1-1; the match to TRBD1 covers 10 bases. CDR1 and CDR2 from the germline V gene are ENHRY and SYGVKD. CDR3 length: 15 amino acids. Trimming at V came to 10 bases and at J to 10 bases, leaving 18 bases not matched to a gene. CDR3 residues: CATGRSRTGGRRAFF. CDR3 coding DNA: TGTGCCACGGGGAGAAGCCGGACAGGGGGGAGACGAGCTTTCTTT.

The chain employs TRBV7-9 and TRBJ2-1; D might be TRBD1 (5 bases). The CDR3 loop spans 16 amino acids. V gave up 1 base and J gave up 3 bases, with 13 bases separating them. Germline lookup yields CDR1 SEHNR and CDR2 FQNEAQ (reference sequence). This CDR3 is CASSLDPQVLYNEQFF. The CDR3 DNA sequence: TGTGCCAGCAGCTTAGATCCACAGGTCCTCTACAATGAGCAGTTCTTC.

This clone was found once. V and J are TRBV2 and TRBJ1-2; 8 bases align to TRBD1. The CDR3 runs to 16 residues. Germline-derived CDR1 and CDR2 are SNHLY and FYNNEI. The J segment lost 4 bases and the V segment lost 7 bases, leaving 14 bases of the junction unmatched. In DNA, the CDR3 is TGTGCCAGCAACTTGAACGTGGACAGGGAGGTCTATGGCTACACCTTC. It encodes CASNLNVDREVYGYTF.

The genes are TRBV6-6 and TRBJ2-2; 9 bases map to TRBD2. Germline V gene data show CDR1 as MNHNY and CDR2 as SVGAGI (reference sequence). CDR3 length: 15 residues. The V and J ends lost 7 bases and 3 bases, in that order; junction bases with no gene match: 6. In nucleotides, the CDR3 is TGTGCCAGCACTAGCGGGGCAGGAGACACCGGGGAGCTGTTTTTT. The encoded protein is CASTSGAGDTGELFF.

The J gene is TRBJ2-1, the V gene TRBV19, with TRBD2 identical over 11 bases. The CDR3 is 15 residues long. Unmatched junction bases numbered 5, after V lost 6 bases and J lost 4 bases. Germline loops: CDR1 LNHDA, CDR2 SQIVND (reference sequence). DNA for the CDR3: TGTGCCAGTAGGAAGGTAGCGGGAGGGTACAATGAGCAGTTCTTC. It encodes CASRKVAGGYNEQFF.

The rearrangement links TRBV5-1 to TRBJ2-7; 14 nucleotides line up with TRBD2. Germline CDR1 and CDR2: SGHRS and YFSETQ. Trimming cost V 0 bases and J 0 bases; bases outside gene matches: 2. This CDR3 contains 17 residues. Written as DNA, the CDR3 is TGCGCCAGCAGCTTGGGGACTAGCGGGAGGAACTCCTACGAGCAGTACTTC. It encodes CASSLGTSGRNSYEQYF.

The CDR3 bases are TGTGCCAGCAGTTCCAGGGGACTACCCTCCTACAATGAGCAGTTCTTC. Its translation is CASSSRGLPSYNEQFF. The rearrangement joins TRBV28 to TRBJ2-1; a possible D gene is TRBD2 (7 bases). V was shortened by 4 bases and J by 0 bases, with 13 bases between the two germline ends. CDR1 MDHEN and CDR2 SYDVKM come from the germline V gene. This CDR3 is built from 16 residues.

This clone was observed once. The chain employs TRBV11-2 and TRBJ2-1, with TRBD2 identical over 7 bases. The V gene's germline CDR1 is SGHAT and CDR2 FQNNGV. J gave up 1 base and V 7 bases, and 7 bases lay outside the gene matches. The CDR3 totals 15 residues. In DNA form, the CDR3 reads TGTGCCAGCACTATCGGGGGGAATTCCTACAATGAGCAGTTCTTC. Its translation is CASTIGGNSYNEQFF.

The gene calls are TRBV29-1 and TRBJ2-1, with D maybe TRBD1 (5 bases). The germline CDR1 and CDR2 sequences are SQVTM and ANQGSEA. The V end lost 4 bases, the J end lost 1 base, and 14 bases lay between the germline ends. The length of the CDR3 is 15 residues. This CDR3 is CSVVGVIGSYNEQFF. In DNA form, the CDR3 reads TGCAGCGTTGTAGGGGTAATCGGGTCCTACAATGAGCAGTTCTTC.

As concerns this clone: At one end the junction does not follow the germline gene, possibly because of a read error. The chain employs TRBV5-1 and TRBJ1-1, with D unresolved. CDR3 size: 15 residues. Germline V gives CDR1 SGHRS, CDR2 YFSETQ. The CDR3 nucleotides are TGCGCCAGCAGCCGTAACTTAGTATGGAACACTGAAGTTTTCTTT. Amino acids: CASSRNLVWNTEVFF.

The CDR3: CASSVGWGLSGYTF. The CDR3 coding sequence is TGTGCCAGCAGCGTGGGATGGGGGCTCAGTGGCTACACCTTC. This chain links TRBV9 with TRBJ1-2; maybe TRBD1 (6 bases). The V end lost 2 bases, the J end lost 7 bases, and 15 bases lay between the germline ends. The CDR3 totals 14 residues. The germline CDR1 and CDR2 sequences are SGDLS and YYNGEE.

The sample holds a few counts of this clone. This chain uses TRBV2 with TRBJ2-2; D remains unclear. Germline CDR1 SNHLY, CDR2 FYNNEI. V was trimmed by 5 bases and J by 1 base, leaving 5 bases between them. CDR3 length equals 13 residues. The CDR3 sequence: CASSQENTGELFF. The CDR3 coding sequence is TGTGCCAGCAGTCAAGAGAACACCGGGGAGCTGTTTTTT. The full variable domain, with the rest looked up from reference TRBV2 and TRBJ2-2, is EPEVTQTPSHQVTQMGQEVILRCVPISNHLYFYWYRQILGQKVEFLVSFYNNEISEKSEIFDDQFSVERPDGSNFTLKIRSTKLEDSAMYFCASSQENTGELFFGEGSRLTVL.

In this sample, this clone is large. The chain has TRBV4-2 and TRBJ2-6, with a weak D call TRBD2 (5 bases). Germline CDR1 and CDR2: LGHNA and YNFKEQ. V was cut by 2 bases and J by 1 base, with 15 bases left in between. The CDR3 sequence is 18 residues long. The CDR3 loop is CASSQNSHGESGANVLTF. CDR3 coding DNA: TGTGCCAGCAGCCAAAACAGTCACGGGGAATCTGGGGCCAACGTCCTGACTTTC.

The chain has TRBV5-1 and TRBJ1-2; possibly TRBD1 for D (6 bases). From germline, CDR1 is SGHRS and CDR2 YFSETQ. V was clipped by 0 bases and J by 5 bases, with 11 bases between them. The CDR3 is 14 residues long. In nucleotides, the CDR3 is TGCGCCAGCAGCTTGGATTTGGGGGCTTATGGCTACACCTTC. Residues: CASSLDLGAYGYTF. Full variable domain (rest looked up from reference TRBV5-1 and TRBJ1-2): KAGVTQTPRYLIKTRGQQVTLSCSPISGHRSVSWYQQTPGQGLQFLFEYFSETQRNKGNFPGRFSGRQFSNSRSEMNVSTLELGDSALYLCASSLDLGAYGYTFGSGTRLTVV.

CDR3 loop: CASAPRIRFTDTQYF. The CDR3 DNA sequence: TGTGCCAGCGCCCCTAGAATCAGGTTCACAGATACGCAGTATTTT. V and J are TRBV6-1 and TRBJ2-3, with D hard to call. V was cut by 8 bases and J by 2 bases, with 17 bases left in between. Germline loops: CDR1 MNHNS, CDR2 SASEGT. The CDR3 length is 15 residues.

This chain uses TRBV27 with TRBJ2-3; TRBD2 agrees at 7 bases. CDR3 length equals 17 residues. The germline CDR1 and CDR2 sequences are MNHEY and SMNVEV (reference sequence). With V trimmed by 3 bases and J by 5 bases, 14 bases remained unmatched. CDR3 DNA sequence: TGTGCCAGCAGTTTTGAGTCAGGTGCGGGAGCCAGAGATACGCAGTATTTT. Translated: CASSFESGAGARDTQYF.

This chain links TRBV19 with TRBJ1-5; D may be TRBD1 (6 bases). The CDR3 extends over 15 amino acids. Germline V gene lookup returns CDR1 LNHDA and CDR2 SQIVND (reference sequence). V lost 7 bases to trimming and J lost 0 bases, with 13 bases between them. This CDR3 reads CASKDRPYSNQPQHF. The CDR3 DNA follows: TGTGCCAGTAAAGACAGGCCCTATAGCAATCAGCCCCAGCATTTT.

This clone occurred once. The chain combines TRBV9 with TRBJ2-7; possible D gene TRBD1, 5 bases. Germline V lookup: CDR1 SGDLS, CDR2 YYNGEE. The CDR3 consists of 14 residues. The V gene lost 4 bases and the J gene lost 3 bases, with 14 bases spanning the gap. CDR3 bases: TGTGCCAGCAGCTTCACGGGCGACAGCTACGAGCAGTACTTC. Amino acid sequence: CASSFTGDSYEQYF.

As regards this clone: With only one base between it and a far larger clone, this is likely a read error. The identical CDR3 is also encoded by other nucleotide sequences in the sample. The CDR3 protein is CASRMRTSHSSYEQYF. In DNA form, the CDR3 reads TGTGCCAGCAGAATGAGAACTTCCCATTCCTCCTACGAGCAGTACTTC. This sequence joins TRBV28 and TRBJ2-7; no clear D gene. CDR1 is MDHEN and CDR2 is SYDVKM in the germline V gene. Deletions cut 6 bases from V and 0 bases from J, with 18 bases between. The CDR3 consists of 16 residues.

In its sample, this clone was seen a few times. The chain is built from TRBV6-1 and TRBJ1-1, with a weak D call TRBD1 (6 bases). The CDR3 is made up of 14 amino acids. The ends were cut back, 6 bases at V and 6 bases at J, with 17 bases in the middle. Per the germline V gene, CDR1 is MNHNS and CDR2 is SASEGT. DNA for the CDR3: TGTGCCAGCAGCGATCTCACGGGGGCAGCTGAAGCTTTCTTT. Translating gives CASSDLTGAAEAFF.